Sequencing of this T cell receptor beta chain was carried out in a study of immune heterogeneity within non-small cell lung tumors. V was shortened by 11 bases and J by 1 base, with 21 bases between the two germline ends. The CDR3 runs 16 residues. Looked up from germline, CDR1 is ENHRY and CDR2 is SYGVKD. As regards this clonotype: Its matching antigen is unknown.

TCR beta CDR3 was amplified by multiplex PCR using 32 V and 13 J primers. Each CDR3 protein gets one entry after TCRdb re-called the multiplex PCR reads with MiXCR. In the table there are tens of thousands of distinct CDR3 sequences, approximately 30% of which are singletons. At 600 ng per sample, bulk tumor genomic DNA provided the template. Multiple widely separated biopsies were taken from each primary tumor at surgery. The patients were newly diagnosed with non-small cell lung cancer, had not been treated, and had curative surgery. Findings and caveats of the study: High-frequency T-cell receptor beta clonotypes differed largely between individual patients. Identical dominant CDR3 beta clonotypes recurred across tumor sites within a patient, alongside site-unique high-frequency clones.

Sequencing used lung tumor tissue. This TCR came from a man aged 40-49 years with non-small cell lung cancer. J is TRBJ2-1 and V is TRBV10-3; TRBD2 might be the D (6 bases). The CDR3 is CAAPPGTPQSYNEQFF. For the CDR3, the DNA is TGTGCCGCCCCGCCGGGGACTCCGCAATCCTACAATGAGCAGTTCTTC.